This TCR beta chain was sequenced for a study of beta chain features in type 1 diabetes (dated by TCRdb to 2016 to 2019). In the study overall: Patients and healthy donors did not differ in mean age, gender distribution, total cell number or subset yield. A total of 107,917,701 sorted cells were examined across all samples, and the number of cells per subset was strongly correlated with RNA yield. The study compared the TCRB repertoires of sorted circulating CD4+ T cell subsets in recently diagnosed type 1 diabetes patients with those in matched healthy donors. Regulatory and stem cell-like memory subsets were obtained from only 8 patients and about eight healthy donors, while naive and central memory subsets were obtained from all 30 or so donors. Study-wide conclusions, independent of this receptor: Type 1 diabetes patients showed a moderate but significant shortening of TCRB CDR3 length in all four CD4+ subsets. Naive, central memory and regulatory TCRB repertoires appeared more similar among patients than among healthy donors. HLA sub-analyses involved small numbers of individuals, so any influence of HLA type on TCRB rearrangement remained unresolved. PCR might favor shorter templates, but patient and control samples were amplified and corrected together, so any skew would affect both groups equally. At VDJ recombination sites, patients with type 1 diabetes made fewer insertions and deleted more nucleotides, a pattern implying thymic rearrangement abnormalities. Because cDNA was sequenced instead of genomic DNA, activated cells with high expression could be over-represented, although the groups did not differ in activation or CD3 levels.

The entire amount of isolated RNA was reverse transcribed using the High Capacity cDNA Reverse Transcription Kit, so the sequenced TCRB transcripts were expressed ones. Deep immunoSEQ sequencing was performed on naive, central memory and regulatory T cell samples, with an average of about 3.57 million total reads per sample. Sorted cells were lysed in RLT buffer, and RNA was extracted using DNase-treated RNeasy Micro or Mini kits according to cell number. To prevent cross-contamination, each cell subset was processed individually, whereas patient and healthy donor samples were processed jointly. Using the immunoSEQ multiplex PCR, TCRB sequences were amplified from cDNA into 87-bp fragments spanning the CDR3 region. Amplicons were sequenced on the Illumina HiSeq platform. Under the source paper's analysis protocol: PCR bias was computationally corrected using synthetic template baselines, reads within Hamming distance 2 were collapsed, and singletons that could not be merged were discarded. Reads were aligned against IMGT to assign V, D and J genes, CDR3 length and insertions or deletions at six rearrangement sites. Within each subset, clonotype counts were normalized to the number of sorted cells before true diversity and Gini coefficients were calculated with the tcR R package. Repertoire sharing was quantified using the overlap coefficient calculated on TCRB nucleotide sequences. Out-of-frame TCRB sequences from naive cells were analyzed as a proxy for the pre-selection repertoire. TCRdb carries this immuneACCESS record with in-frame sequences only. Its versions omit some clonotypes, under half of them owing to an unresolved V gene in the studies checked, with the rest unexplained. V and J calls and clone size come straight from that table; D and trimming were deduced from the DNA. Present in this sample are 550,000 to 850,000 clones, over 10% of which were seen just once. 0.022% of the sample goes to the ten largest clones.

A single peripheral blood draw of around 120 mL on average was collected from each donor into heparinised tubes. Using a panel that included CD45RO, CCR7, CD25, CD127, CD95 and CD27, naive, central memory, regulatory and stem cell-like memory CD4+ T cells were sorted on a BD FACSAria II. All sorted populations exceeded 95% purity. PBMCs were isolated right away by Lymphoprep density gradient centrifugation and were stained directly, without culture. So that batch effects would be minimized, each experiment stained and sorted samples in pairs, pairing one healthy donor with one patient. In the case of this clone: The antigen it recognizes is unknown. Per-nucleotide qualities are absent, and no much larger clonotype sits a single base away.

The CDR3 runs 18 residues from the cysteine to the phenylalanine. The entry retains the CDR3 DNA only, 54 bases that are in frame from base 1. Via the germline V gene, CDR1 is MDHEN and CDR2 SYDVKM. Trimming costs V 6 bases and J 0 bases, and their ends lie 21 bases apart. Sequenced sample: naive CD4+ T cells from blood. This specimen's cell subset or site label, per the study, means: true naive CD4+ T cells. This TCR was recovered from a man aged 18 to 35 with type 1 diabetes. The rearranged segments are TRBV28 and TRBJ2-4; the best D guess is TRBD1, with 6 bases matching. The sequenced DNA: TGTGCCAGCAGCCTGGACAGAGTAGGGGAAATAGCCAAAAACATTCAGTACTTC. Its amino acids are CASSLDRVGEIAKNIQYF.